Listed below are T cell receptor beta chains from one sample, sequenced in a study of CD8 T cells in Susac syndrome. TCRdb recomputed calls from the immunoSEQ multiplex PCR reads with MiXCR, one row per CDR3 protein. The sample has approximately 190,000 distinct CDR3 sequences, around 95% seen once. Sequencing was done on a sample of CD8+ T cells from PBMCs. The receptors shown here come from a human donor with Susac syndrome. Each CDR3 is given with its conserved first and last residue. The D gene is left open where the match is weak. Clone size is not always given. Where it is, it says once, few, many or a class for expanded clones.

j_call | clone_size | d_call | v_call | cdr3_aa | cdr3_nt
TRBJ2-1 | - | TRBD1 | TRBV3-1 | CASSLYRGPYNEQFF | TGTGCCAGCAGCCTGTACAGGGGCCCATACAATGAGCAGTTCTTC
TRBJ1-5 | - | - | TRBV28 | CASAEAHQPQHF | TGTGCCAGCGCTGAAGCGCATCAGCCCCAGCATTTT
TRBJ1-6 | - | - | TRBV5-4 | CASSLGVGNSPLHF | TGTGCCAGCAGCTTAGGGGTCGGAAATTCACCCCTCCACTTT
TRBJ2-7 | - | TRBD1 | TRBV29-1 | CSASGTGAYEQYF | TGCAGCGCGTCCGGGACAGGGGCCTACGAGCAGTACTTC
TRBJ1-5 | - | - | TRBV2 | CASSETNAQPQHF | TGTGCCAGCAGTGAAACCAACGCTCAGCCCCAGCATTTT
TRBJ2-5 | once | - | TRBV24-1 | CATSDVETQYF | TGTGCCACCAGTGATGTAGAGACCCAGTACTTC
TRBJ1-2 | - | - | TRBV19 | CASSPAAVPGYGYTF | TGTGCCAGTAGTCCCGCAGCTGTACCGGGCTATGGCTACACCTTC
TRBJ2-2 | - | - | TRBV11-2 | CASSLQSAGELFF | TGTGCCAGCAGCTTACAGTCAGCCGGGGAGCTGTTTTTT
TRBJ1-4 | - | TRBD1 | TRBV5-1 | CASSLQGSGEKLFF | TGCGCCAGCAGTTTACAGGGGAGCGGTGAAAAACTGTTTTTT
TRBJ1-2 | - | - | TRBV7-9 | CASSLAGVNYGYTF | TGTGCCAGCAGCTTAGCCGGGGTTAACTATGGCTACACCTTC
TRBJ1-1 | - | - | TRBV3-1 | CASSHPGGSEAFF | TGTGCCAGCAGTCACCCGGGGGGGTCTGAAGCTTTCTTT
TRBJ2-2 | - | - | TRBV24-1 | CATSEGRRGGELFF | TGTGCCACCAGTGAGGGGAGAAGGGGCGGGGAGCTGTTTTTT
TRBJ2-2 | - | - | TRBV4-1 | CASSQDEGSILTGELFF | TGCGCCAGCAGCCAAGATGAGGGTTCGATTTTAACCGGGGAGCTGTTTTTT
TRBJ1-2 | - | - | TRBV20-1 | CSARDKYGYTF | TGCAGTGCTAGAGACAAATATGGCTACACCTTC
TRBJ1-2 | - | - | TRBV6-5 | CASSYTEGGYGYTF | TGTGCCAGCAGTTACACAGAAGGTGGCTATGGCTACACCTTC
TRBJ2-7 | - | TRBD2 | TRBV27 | CASSLLAGFYEQYF | TGTGCCAGCAGTTTATTAGCGGGCTTCTACGAGCAGTACTTC
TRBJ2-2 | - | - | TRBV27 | CASSPISGELFF | TGTGCCAGCAGTCCCATCTCCGGGGAGCTGTTTTTT
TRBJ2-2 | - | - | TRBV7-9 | CASTGQQNTGELFF | TGTGCCAGCACAGGGCAGCAGAACACCGGGGAGCTGTTTTTT
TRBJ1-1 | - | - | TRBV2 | CASSKGPGTEAFF | TGTGCCAGCAGTAAGGGCCCTGGTACTGAAGCTTTCTTT
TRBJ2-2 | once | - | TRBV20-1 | CSAMAGELFF | TGCAGTGCTATGGCCGGGGAGCTGTTTTTT
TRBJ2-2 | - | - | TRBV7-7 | CASSLGRTGELFF | TGTGCTAGCAGCTTAGGGCGTACCGGGGAGCTGTTTTTT
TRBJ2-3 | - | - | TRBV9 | CASSAEGADTQYF | TGTGCCAGCAGCGCCGAGGGCGCAGATACGCAGTATTTT
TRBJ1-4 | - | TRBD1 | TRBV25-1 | CASSWTGNSEKLFF | TGTGCCAGCAGCTGGACAGGGAATAGTGAAAAACTGTTTTTT
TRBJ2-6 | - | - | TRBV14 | CASSPEGYSGANVLTF | TGTGCCAGCAGCCCTGAAGGATACTCTGGGGCCAACGTCCTGACTTTC
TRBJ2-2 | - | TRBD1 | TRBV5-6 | CASSALDRATYTGELFF | TGTGCCAGCAGCGCCCTCGACAGGGCGACGTATACCGGGGAGCTGTTTTTT
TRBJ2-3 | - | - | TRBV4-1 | CASSHVTGEADTQYF | TGCGCCAGCAGCCACGTGACCGGCGAGGCGGATACGCAGTATTTT
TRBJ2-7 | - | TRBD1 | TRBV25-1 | CASGGQGSYEQYF | TGTGCCAGCGGGGGACAGGGATCCTACGAGCAGTACTTC
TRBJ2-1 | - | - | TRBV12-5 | CASGPGTYEQFF | TGTGCTAGTGGTCCTGGGACATATGAGCAGTTCTTC
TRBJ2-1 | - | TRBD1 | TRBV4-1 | CASSHQGQSYNEQFF | TGCGCCAGCAGCCATCAGGGACAGTCTTACAATGAGCAGTTCTTC
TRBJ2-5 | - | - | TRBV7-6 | CASSLAGYETQYF | TGTGCCAGCAGCTTAGCAGGGTACGAGACCCAGTACTTC
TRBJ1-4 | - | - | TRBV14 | CASSQVRDKLFF | TGTGCCAGCAGCCAAGTTCGGGACAAACTGTTTTTT
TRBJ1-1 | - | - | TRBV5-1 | CASSLDRPTEAFF | TGCGCCAGCAGCTTGGACAGGCCGACTGAAGCTTTCTTT
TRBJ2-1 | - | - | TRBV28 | CASSRPGHEQFF | TGTGCCAGCAGCCGGCCAGGGCATGAGCAGTTCTTC
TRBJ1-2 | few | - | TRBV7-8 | CASSLGGLDGYTF | TGTGCCAGCAGCTTAGGGGGGCTCGATGGCTACACCTTC
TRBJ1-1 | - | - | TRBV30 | CAWSPNRETEAFF | TGTGCCTGGAGTCCCAACAGGGAAACTGAAGCTTTCTTT
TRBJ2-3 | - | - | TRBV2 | CASSGLDQDTDTQYF | TGTGCCAGCAGTGGACTAGATCAGGACACAGATACGCAGTATTTT
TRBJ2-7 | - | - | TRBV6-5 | CASSYGSDSYEQYF | TGTGCCAGCAGTTACGGCAGTGACTCCTACGAGCAGTACTTC
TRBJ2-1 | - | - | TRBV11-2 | CASSLKDGIYNEQFF | TGTGCCAGCAGCTTAAAGGACGGGATATACAATGAGCAGTTCTTC
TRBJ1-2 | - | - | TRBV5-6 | CASSITGNGYTF | TGTGCCAGCAGCATAACAGGGAATGGCTACACCTTC
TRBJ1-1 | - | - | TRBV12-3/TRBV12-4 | CASSLIQVGTEAFF | TGTGCCAGCAGTTTAATCCAGGTGGGCACTGAAGCTTTCTTT
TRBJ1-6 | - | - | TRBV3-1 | CASTDFGGENSPLHF | TGTGCCAGCACCGACTTTGGAGGGGAGAATTCACCCCTCCACTTT
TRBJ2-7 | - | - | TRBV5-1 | CASSLEKGRTNYEQYF | TGCGCCAGCAGCTTGGAAAAAGGCCGTACGAACTACGAGCAGTACTTC
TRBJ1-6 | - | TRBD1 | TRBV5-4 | CASSLGDSYNSPLHF | TGTGCCAGCAGCTTGGGGGACAGCTATAATTCACCCCTCCACTTT
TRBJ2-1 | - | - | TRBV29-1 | CSVETYNEQFF | TGCAGCGTTGAAACCTACAATGAGCAGTTCTTC
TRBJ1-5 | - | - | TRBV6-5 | CASSYSTRRDIYQPQHF | TGTGCCAGCAGTTACTCGACCCGCCGGGACATCTATCAGCCCCAGCATTTT
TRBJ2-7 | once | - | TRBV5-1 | CASSAGSYEQYF | TGCGCCAGCAGCGCAGGGAGCTACGAGCAGTACTTC
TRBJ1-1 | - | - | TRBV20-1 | CSAKGGTEAFF | TGCAGTGCTAAGGGGGGAACTGAAGCTTTCTTT
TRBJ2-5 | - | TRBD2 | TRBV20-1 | CSATWTSGEETQYF | TGCAGTGCTACCTGGACTAGCGGTGAAGAGACCCAGTACTTC
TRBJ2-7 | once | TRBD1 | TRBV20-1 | CSAVRRQGSYEQYF | TGCAGTGCTGTAAGACGACAGGGGAGCTACGAGCAGTACTTC
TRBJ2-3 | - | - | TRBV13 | CASSTRLAPGDTQYF | TGTGCCAGCAGCACCCGTCTGGCGCCTGGAGATACGCAGTATTTT
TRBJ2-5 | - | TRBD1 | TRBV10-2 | CASSDWTGALKQETQYF | TGCGCCAGCAGTGATTGGACAGGGGCTCTCAAGCAAGAGACCCAGTACTTC